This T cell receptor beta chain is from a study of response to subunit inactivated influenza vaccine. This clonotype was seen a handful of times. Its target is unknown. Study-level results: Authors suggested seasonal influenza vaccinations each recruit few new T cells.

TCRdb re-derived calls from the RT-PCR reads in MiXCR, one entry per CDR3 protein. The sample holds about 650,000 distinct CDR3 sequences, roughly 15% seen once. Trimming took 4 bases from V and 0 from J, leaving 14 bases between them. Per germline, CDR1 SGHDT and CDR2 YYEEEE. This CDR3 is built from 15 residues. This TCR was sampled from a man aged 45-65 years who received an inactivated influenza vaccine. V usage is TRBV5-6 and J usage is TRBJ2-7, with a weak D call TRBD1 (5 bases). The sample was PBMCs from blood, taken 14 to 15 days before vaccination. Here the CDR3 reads CASSQLTGVSYEQYF. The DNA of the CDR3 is TGTGCCAGCAGCCAGTTAACAGGAGTCTCCTACGAGCAGTACTTC.